A selection of T cell receptor beta chains follows, all from one sample in a study of blood T cell repertoires in COVID-19. Some clones are missing from TCRdb's copy, which holds only in-frame ones; the method was immunoSEQ multiplex PCR. The sample has a few hundred thousand clones, over 70% seen once. The source material was peripheral blood. All receptors derive from a woman aged 65 to 85 with COVID-19, enrolled during active disease. The CDR3 runs from the conserved cysteine through the conserved F or W. A D gene is named only where the DNA matches it firmly. Clone size is given for some rows only: seen once, a few or many times, or a class if the clone is expanded.

CDR3,DNA,D,J,size,V
CASSYGQIYGYTF,TGTGCCAGCAGTTACGGGCAGATCTATGGCTACACCTTC,NA,TRBJ1-2,NA,TRBV6-5
CASSLALSSYEQYF,TGTGCCAGCAGCTTGGCTTTGAGCTCCTACGAGCAGTACTTC,NA,TRBJ2-7,NA,TRBV5-6
CASTDRTASYEQYF,TGTGCCAGCACTGACCGGACAGCCTCCTACGAGCAGTACTTC,NA,TRBJ2-7,NA,TRBV6-6
CASFSGVGGKNIQYF,TGCGCCAGCTTTAGCGGGGTGGGAGGCAAAAACATTCAGTACTTC,TRBD2,TRBJ2-4,NA,TRBV10-2
CASSLLTDTQYF,TGTGCCAGCAGCTTACTTACAGATACGCAGTATTTT,NA,TRBJ2-3,few,TRBV7-2
CASSLSGASSYEQYF,TGTGCCAGCAGTCTTAGCGGTGCGAGCTCCTACGAGCAGTACTTC,NA,TRBJ2-7,NA,TRBV6-5
CAINRQQRDYGYTF,TGTGCCATCAATCGACAGCAAAGGGACTATGGCTACACCTTC,NA,TRBJ1-2,NA,TRBV10-3
CASSLNSDTQYF,TGTGCCAGCAGCTTGAATTCGGATACGCAGTATTTT,NA,TRBJ2-3,NA,TRBV5-4
CASSPSQYEQYF,TGTGCCAGCTCACCAAGCCAATACGAGCAGTACTTC,NA,TRBJ2-7,once,TRBV18
CASGREGRTGELFF,TGTGCCAGCGGCCGGGAGGGGAGGACCGGGGAGCTGTTTTTT,TRBD2,TRBJ2-2,NA,TRBV6-5
CASSRLNVRGRRDYGYTF,TGTGCCAGCTCACGCCTTAATGTCAGGGGGCGACGTGACTATGGCTACACCTTC,TRBD1,TRBJ1-2,NA,TRBV18
CASWGETSGSFGNEQFF,TGTGCCAGCTGGGGGGAGACTAGCGGGAGTTTTGGCAATGAGCAGTTCTTC,NA,TRBJ2-1,NA,TRBV21-1